A selection of T cell receptor beta chains follows, all from one sample in a study of CD8 T cells in Susac syndrome. Each CDR3 protein gets one entry after TCRdb re-called the immunoSEQ multiplex PCR reads with MiXCR. This repertoire shows 150,000 to 180,000 distinct CDR3 sequences, roughly 94% found once; its top ten account for 0.2% to 0.25%. The sample consisted of CD8+ T cells from PBMCs. All receptors derive from a human donor with multiple sclerosis. Each CDR3 is given with its conserved first and last residue. D genes are given only for firm matches. Size is omitted from some rows. Given values are once, few, many or a class for expanded clones.

D | J | V | size | CDR3 | DNA
NA | TRBJ2-7 | TRBV4-1 | NA | CASSQDLRAYEQYF | TGCGCCAGCAGCCAAGATCTCAGGGCTTACGAGCAGTACTTC
NA | TRBJ1-1 | TRBV13 | NA | CASSLNGFGEAFF | TGTGCCAGCAGCTTAAATGGTTTTGGGGAAGCTTTCTTT
NA | TRBJ2-5 | TRBV9 | NA | CASSVEGGQETQYF | TGTGCCAGCAGCGTAGAGGGGGGTCAAGAGACCCAGTACTTC
TRBD1 | TRBJ2-1 | TRBV20-1 | NA | CSAMSRQGRYEQFF | TGCAGTGCTATGTCCCGACAGGGAAGGTATGAGCAGTTCTTC
TRBD1 | TRBJ2-2 | TRBV3-1 | NA | CASSQEDRYNTGELFF | TGTGCCAGCAGCCAAGAGGACAGGTATAACACCGGGGAGCTGTTTTTT
TRBD1 | TRBJ1-2 | TRBV20-1 | NA | CSARVLTGDFFGYTF | TGCAGTGCTAGAGTCCTAACAGGGGATTTTTTCGGCTACACCTTC
NA | TRBJ2-6 | TRBV5-6 | NA | CASSPGWGGANVLTF | TGTGCCAGCAGCCCGGGGTGGGGTGGGGCCAACGTCCTGACTTTC
NA | TRBJ2-7 | TRBV20-1 | NA | CSARTVSYEQYF | TGCAGTGCCCGGACGGTCTCCTACGAGCAGTACTTC
TRBD2 | TRBJ2-1 | TRBV19 | NA | CASQERGGFNEQFF | TGTGCCAGTCAAGAGCGGGGGGGTTTCAATGAGCAGTTCTTC
TRBD2 | TRBJ2-7 | TRBV20-1 | NA | CSARDLRGDYEQYF | TGCAGTGCTAGAGATTTGCGGGGGGACTACGAGCAGTACTTC
TRBD2 | TRBJ2-3 | TRBV7-9 | NA | CASSSGLASTDTQYF | TGTGCCAGCAGCTCAGGACTAGCGAGCACAGATACGCAGTATTTT
TRBD1 | TRBJ1-1 | TRBV13 | once | CASSPGTGGAFF | TGTGCCAGCAGCCCGGGGACAGGGGGAGCTTTCTTT
NA | TRBJ2-1 | TRBV24-1 | NA | CATSDPLGPNDNEQFF | TGTGCCACCAGTGACCCCTTAGGACCGAACGACAATGAGCAGTTCTTC
NA | TRBJ1-4 | TRBV20-1 | NA | CSAPTWAGENEKLFF | TGCAGTGCTCCAACGTGGGCAGGAGAGAATGAAAAACTGTTTTTT
NA | TRBJ1-6 | TRBV27 | once | CASSEIGSYSPLHF | TGTGCCAGCAGTGAAATTGGAAGTTATTCACCCCTCCACTTT
NA | TRBJ2-3 | TRBV11-2 | NA | CASSLAPSTDTQYF | TGTGCCAGCAGCTTAGCGCCTAGCACAGATACGCAGTATTTT
NA | TRBJ2-7 | TRBV7-8 | NA | CASSLAGDFYWEQYF | TGTGCCAGCAGCTTAGCGGGGGATTTCTACTGGGAGCAGTACTTC
TRBD1 | TRBJ2-7 | TRBV30 | NA | CAWDLGQIPFSYEQYF | TGTGCCTGGGACTTGGGACAGATCCCGTTCTCCTACGAGCAGTACTTC
NA | TRBJ2-5 | TRBV20-1 | once | CSAVPYDIGETQYF | TGCAGTGCTGTACCGTACGATATTGGAGAGACCCAGTACTTC
NA | TRBJ2-4 | TRBV4-1 | NA | CASSPFVGTDIQYF | TGCGCCAGCAGCCCGTTTGTGGGAACGGACATTCAGTACTTC
NA | TRBJ1-2 | TRBV3-1 | once | CASSPQRGVGMAGYTF | TGTGCCAGCAGCCCCCAGAGGGGGGTAGGTATGGCTGGCTACACCTTC
NA | TRBJ2-7 | TRBV20-1 | once | CSALDWDSTTYEQYF | TGCAGTGCTCTTGACTGGGACTCAACAACATACGAGCAGTACTTC
NA | TRBJ1-1 | TRBV30 | NA | CAWSETEAFF | TGTGCCTGGTCTGAGACTGAAGCTTTCTTT
NA | TRBJ2-2 | TRBV20-1 | NA | CSARDHQITGELFF | TGCAGTGCTAGAGATCACCAGATCACCGGGGAGCTGTTTTTT
TRBD2 | TRBJ2-7 | TRBV7-8 | NA | CASSQPRGVAGEPHYEQYF | TGTGCCAGCAGCCAACCGCGCGGGGTAGCGGGGGAACCTCACTACGAGCAGTACTTC
TRBD1 | TRBJ1-5 | TRBV29-1 | NA | CSVGTETDQPQHF | TGCAGCGTAGGGACAGAGACAGATCAGCCCCAGCATTTT
TRBD1 | TRBJ1-2 | TRBV20-1 | NA | CSATVRDSNYGYTF | TGCAGTGCGACCGTAAGGGACAGTAACTATGGCTACACCTTC
NA | TRBJ2-5 | TRBV7-9 | NA | CASTLSRGGGTYQETQYF | TGTGCCAGCACCCTATCCCGGGGCGGCGGGACTTACCAAGAGACCCAGTACTTC
NA | TRBJ1-5 | TRBV5-6 | NA | CASSHSTVGYSNQPQHF | TGTGCCAGCAGCCATTCTACCGTTGGCTATAGCAATCAGCCCCAGCATTTT
NA | TRBJ1-1 | TRBV29-1 | NA | CSVLNTEAFF | TGCAGCGTTTTGAACACTGAAGCTTTCTTT
NA | TRBJ1-6 | TRBV25-1 | NA | CASSGGTSNSPLHF | TGTGCCAGCAGTGGTGGGACTTCCAATTCACCCCTCCACTTT
NA | TRBJ1-2 | TRBV27 | NA | CASSLGGDFTYGYTF | TGTGCCAGCAGTTTAGGAGGGGACTTCACATATGGCTACACCTTC
NA | TRBJ2-7 | TRBV2 | NA | CASVGGIYEQYF | TGTGCCAGCGTTGGAGGGATCTACGAGCAGTACTTC
NA | TRBJ1-2 | TRBV7-2 | NA | CASSPTPDQGGYGYTF | TGTGCCAGCAGCCCAACTCCCGACCAGGGAGGCTATGGCTACACCTTC
TRBD2 | TRBJ2-7 | TRBV29-1 | NA | CSVGSGGRSYEQYF | TGCAGCGTCGGTAGCGGGGGCCGCAGCTACGAGCAGTACTTC
NA | TRBJ2-7 | TRBV20-1 | NA | CSALTEIGEQYF | TGCAGTGCTCTCACGGAGATCGGCGAGCAGTACTTC
TRBD1 | TRBJ2-1 | TRBV29-1 | NA | CSVWDRGDSNEQFF | TGCAGCGTCTGGGACAGGGGAGATTCCAATGAGCAGTTCTTC
NA | TRBJ2-1 | TRBV13 | NA | CASSLGRTKYNEQFF | TGTGCCAGCAGCTTAGGTCGTACGAAATACAATGAGCAGTTCTTC
NA | TRBJ2-1 | TRBV12-5 | NA | CASGLGGYNEQFF | TGTGCTAGTGGTTTGGGTGGGTACAATGAGCAGTTCTTC
NA | TRBJ2-2 | TRBV3-1 | NA | CATMEGAYTGELFF | TGTGCCACCATGGAGGGGGCTTACACCGGGGAGCTGTTTTTT
NA | TRBJ1-1 | TRBV29-1 | NA | CSVEGQEGTEAFF | TGCAGCGTTGAAGGTCAGGAGGGCACTGAAGCTTTCTTT